This record covers a single T cell receptor (beta chain). Its binding antigen is unknown. Base qualities were left out, and no much larger clone turns up one base away. The record originates from a study of T cell responses to AZD1222 COVID-19 vaccine (dated by TCRdb to the early 2020s). About the investigation overall: Because spike-specific TCR depth and breadth did not differ between the two schedules, AZD1222 recipients who got a second dose at roughly 4 weeks were pooled with those who got a second dose at roughly 12 weeks. TCR sequencing was performed for 230 to 250 trial participants, of whom around 200 were given two doses of AZD1222 and around 25 were given two doses of MenACWY control vaccine. Trial participants were enrolled into age subgroups of 18-55, 56-69 and 70-plus years, which contained around 140, 26 and 57 TCR-sequenced participants, respectively.

According to the study, the label for this sample's time point signals: baseline before first vaccination. Vaccinee samples came from UK trials COV001 and COV002, including a single-blind randomized controlled phase 2/3 trial of AZD1222 (ChAdOx1 nCoV-19) in healthy adults. For TCRbeta chain sequencing, PBMC samples from trial participants were taken at day 0 and at day 28 after the second dose. Points the paper makes about the study in general: No day 14 peak-response samples were available, so repertoires were characterized only after the peak T cell response. In the small 56-69-year group, the increase in depth fell short of significance, most likely because of low power. Vaccine-associated CD4 TCRs spanned the whole spike protein, with dominant responses in regions 160-218 and 743-854. Most participants were white British and females outnumbered males, and the authors suggested that clonal diversity may have been underestimated. Only five to seven AZD1222 recipients were SARS-CoV-2 seropositive at baseline, limiting conclusions about previously exposed vaccinees. Epitopes outside the regions mutated in the B.1.351 and B.1.1.7 variants were reportedly recognized by nearly half of the unique spike-specific TCRs. A significant rise in spike-specific TCR breadth and depth was observed after two AZD1222 doses relative to day 0 and relative to MenACWY recipients.

The CDR3 regions of human TCRbeta chains were analyzed by immunosequencing. The published analysis was carried out like this. Repertoire TCRs were checked for matches against a reference library of SARS-CoV-2-specific TCRs that had been generated using the MIRA antigen-specificity platform. Breadth was defined as the fraction of unique TCRs that were SARS-CoV-2-associated, and depth was defined as the fraction of total T cells that were SARS-CoV-2-associated. Each spike-specific TCR was assigned to its reactive spike region and to a CD4 or CD8 class using the MIRA data. Log10-transformed breadth and depth values were compared by one-way ANOVA with Sidak's multiple comparisons tests. What TCRdb holds here is the immuneACCESS table cut down to in-frame rearrangements. Part of the clones is not present; checked against another copy, under half of the missing clones reflect an unresolved V gene, and the others are unexplained. V and J calls and clone size are as listed in that table; D and trimming were resolved from the DNA. This sample lists around 120,000 clones; 92% were detected once. The ten largest clones represent roughly 13% of the sample.

The TCR comes from an adult in good health. The sample in question was peripheral blood, obtained on day 0 of AZD1222 vaccination.

CDR3 reads: CASSLPGSVGGYTF. The DNA sequence reads TGTGCCAGCAGTTTACCGGGGAGTGTGGGCGGCTACACCTTC. The sequence is built from TRBV28 and TRBJ1-2, with the D gene uncertain. The CDR3 covers 14 residues, taking in both the cysteine and the phenylalanine. Only the CDR3 DNA is retained, 42 bases long and in frame from the first base. The germline V gene specifies MDHEN as CDR1 and SYDVKM as CDR2. The trim is 2 bases for V and 8 bases for J, with a gap of 15 bases between the germline ends.